A selection of T cell receptor beta chains follows, all from one sample in a study of blood T cell repertoires in COVID-19. Data came from immunoSEQ multiplex PCR; TCRdb stores just in-frame clones and leaves some out. The table has roughly 250,000 clones, around 85% seen once. Sample: PBMCs or T cells enriched from blood (not recorded which). The receptors stem from a woman aged 50 to 60 who had recovered from COVID-19. CDR3s include the opening cysteine and the closing phenylalanine or tryptophan.

v_gene: TRBV9
j_gene: TRBJ2-3
CDR3aa: CASSVESAGLSTDTQYF

v_gene: TRBV2
j_gene: TRBJ1-1
CDR3aa: CASSEESRDRTEAFF

v_gene: TRBV5-1
j_gene: TRBJ1-1
CDR3aa: CASSLGARGSTEAFF

v_gene: TRBV28
j_gene: TRBJ1-2
CDR3aa: CASSFGDRDYGYTF

v_gene: TRBV18
j_gene: TRBJ2-1
CDR3aa: CASSPGTSGIKGGSYNEQFF

v_gene: TRBV4-1
j_gene: TRBJ1-2
CDR3aa: CASSQPAPDGYTF

v_gene: TRBV2
j_gene: TRBJ1-6
CDR3aa: CASSGGILTGADYNSPLHF

v_gene: TRBV28
j_gene: TRBJ2-1
CDR3aa: CASSLWASSYNEQFF

v_gene: TRBV27
j_gene: TRBJ2-7
CDR3aa: CASSFGGIGFYEQYF

v_gene: TRBV5-1
j_gene: TRBJ2-2
CDR3aa: CASSRGTGVTNTGELFF

v_gene: TRBV7-3
j_gene: TRBJ2-2
CDR3aa: CASSFNGNTGELFF

v_gene: TRBV24-1
j_gene: TRBJ2-1
CDR3aa: CATSDRDYNNEQFF

v_gene: TRBV24-1
j_gene: TRBJ2-1
CDR3aa: CATSPSGRGGNEQFF

v_gene: TRBV29-1
j_gene: TRBJ2-5
CDR3aa: CSVYRDQETQYF

v_gene: TRBV28
j_gene: TRBJ2-7
CDR3aa: CASSLTGGPYEQYF

v_gene: TRBV3-1/TRBV3-2
j_gene: TRBJ2-7
CDR3aa: CASSLGVYEQYF

v_gene: TRBV10-3
j_gene: TRBJ2-5
CDR3aa: CAISEGTGVGETQYF

v_gene: TRBV12-3/TRBV12-4
j_gene: TRBJ1-5
CDR3aa: CASTNRLPGPQHF

v_gene: TRBV6-6
j_gene: TRBJ1-1
CDR3aa: CASRALSWTGEAFF

v_gene: TRBV2
j_gene: TRBJ1-5
CDR3aa: CASIGQGGVPQHF

v_gene: TRBV5-1
j_gene: TRBJ2-1
CDR3aa: CASSLVGSGGVPYNEQFF

v_gene: TRBV5-4
j_gene: TRBJ2-3
CDR3aa: CASRSVVAGVTDTQYF

v_gene: TRBV19
j_gene: TRBJ1-4
CDR3aa: CASSNRPAPNEKLFF

v_gene: TRBV15
j_gene: TRBJ2-7
CDR3aa: CATSRETGVYEQYF

v_gene: TRBV7-9
j_gene: TRBJ1-1
CDR3aa: CASRSDRAMNTEAFF

v_gene: TRBV19
j_gene: TRBJ2-7
CDR3aa: CASSIDWTAYEQYF

v_gene: TRBV7-9
j_gene: TRBJ2-5
CDR3aa: CASSPDSHQETQYF

v_gene: TRBV29-1
j_gene: TRBJ2-2
CDR3aa: CSVFRDIVGGELFF

v_gene: TRBV7-2
j_gene: TRBJ2-1
CDR3aa: CASNPRGGEQFF

v_gene: TRBV28
j_gene: TRBJ2-1
CDR3aa: CASSVTTYNEQFF

v_gene: TRBV19
j_gene: TRBJ1-4
CDR3aa: CATVLRDSHEKLFF

v_gene: TRBV15
j_gene: TRBJ1-1
CDR3aa: CATSRDQGNENTEAFF

v_gene: TRBV18
j_gene: TRBJ2-5
CDR3aa: CASSPEGETQYF

v_gene: TRBV3-1/TRBV3-2
j_gene: TRBJ1-2
CDR3aa: CASSQAGYYGYTF

v_gene: TRBV10-3
j_gene: TRBJ2-2
CDR3aa: CAIRERGNTGELFF

v_gene: TRBV5-1
j_gene: TRBJ2-7
CDR3aa: CASSLPGQDSYEQYF

v_gene: TRBV27
j_gene: TRBJ1-2
CDR3aa: CASSWGTGSVRGYTF

v_gene: TRBV7-3
j_gene: TRBJ1-1
CDR3aa: CASSQGGADTEAFF

v_gene: TRBV28
j_gene: TRBJ2-3
CDR3aa: CASIQTSGRAADTQYF

v_gene: TRBV5-1
j_gene: TRBJ1-5
CDR3aa: CASSLWGTGGQPQHF

v_gene: TRBV4-1
j_gene: TRBJ2-4
CDR3aa: CASSREVIGQGRNIQYF

v_gene: TRBV27
j_gene: TRBJ1-6
CDR3aa: CASSLLGSSYNSPLHF

v_gene: TRBV2
j_gene: TRBJ2-7
CDR3aa: CASTGFSEQYF

v_gene: TRBV24-1
j_gene: TRBJ2-3
CDR3aa: CATRGQTDRTSTDTQYF

v_gene: TRBV28
j_gene: TRBJ2-1
CDR3aa: CASSFLEQIYNEQFF

v_gene: TRBV4-1
j_gene: TRBJ2-5
CDR3aa: CASSQDLTGGLFGETQYF

v_gene: TRBV7-3
j_gene: TRBJ2-5
CDR3aa: CASSPHGTGEETQYF

v_gene: TRBV3-1/TRBV3-2
j_gene: TRBJ1-1
CDR3aa: CASSQDEGAWNTEAFF

v_gene: TRBV11-3
j_gene: TRBJ2-2
CDR3aa: CASRSGTSGTGELFF

v_gene: TRBV6-5
j_gene: TRBJ2-2
CDR3aa: CASSPTGETGELFF

v_gene: TRBV10-3
j_gene: TRBJ2-1
CDR3aa: CAIREGSSYNEQFF

v_gene: TRBV29-1
j_gene: TRBJ1-1
CDR3aa: CSVEGHNTEAFF

v_gene: TRBV20-1
j_gene: TRBJ1-5
CDR3aa: CSASLGTGQPQHF

v_gene: TRBV7-6
j_gene: TRBJ1-4
CDR3aa: CASAEGDSEKLFF

v_gene: TRBV2
j_gene: TRBJ2-3
CDR3aa: CASSEGRGQHTQYF

v_gene: TRBV2
j_gene: TRBJ2-7
CDR3aa: CASSPYRDYYEQYF

v_gene: TRBV7-3
j_gene: TRBJ1-5
CDR3aa: CASSPLFNQPQHF

v_gene: TRBV5-4
j_gene: TRBJ2-6
CDR3aa: CASSTDRGKSNVLTF

v_gene: TRBV7-9
j_gene: TRBJ1-2
CDR3aa: CASSSSYGYTF

v_gene: TRBV28
j_gene: TRBJ2-7
CDR3aa: CASSLSTSGSEGNEQYF